Detailed here is one T cell receptor (beta chain). Its antigen remains unknown. The record originates from a study of CD8 T cells in ankylosing spondylitis. Points from the study as a whole: There was a TCR beta motif, made of roughly eight highly homologous variants, that appeared characteristic of ankylosing spondylitis blood.

The CDR3 sequence is 17 residues long. The J segment lost 2 bases and the V segment lost 4 bases, leaving 11 bases of the junction unmatched. Looked up from germline, CDR1 is SGHVS and CDR2 is FQNEAQ. From the 5' RACE reads, TCRdb called clonotypes with MiXCR, one entry per CDR3 protein. The data hold hundreds of thousands of distinct CDR3 sequences, with about 15% observed a single time. The receptor was isolated from a male donor with ankylosing spondylitis. Sample: blood, either unsorted or a sorted T cell fraction (not recorded which). This rearrangement joins TRBV7-8 to TRBJ2-3; 8 bases map to TRBD2. The CDR3 DNA reads TGTGCCAGCAGCTGGGTGAGGGAGCGGGGGTCCACAGATACGCAGTATTTT. Protein: CASSWVRERGSTDTQYF.